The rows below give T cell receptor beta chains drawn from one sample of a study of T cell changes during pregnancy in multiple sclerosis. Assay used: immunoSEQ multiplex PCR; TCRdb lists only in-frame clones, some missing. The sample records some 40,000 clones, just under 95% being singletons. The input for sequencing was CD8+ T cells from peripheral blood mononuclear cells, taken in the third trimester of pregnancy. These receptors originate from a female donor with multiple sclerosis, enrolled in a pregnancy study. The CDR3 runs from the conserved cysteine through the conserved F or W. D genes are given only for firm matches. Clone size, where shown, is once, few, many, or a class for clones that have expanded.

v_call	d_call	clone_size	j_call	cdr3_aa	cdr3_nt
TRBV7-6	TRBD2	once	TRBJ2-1	CASSYSGGAGNEQFF	TGTGCCAGCAGCTACAGCGGGGGGGCCGGGAATGAGCAGTTCTTC
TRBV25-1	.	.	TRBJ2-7	CASSGYPYEQYF	TGTGCCAGCAGCGGTTACCCCTACGAGCAGTACTTC
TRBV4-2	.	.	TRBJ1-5	CASSPEVRGSNQPQHF	TGTGCCAGCAGCCCGGAGGTTCGGGGTTCCAATCAGCCCCAGCATTTT
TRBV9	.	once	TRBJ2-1	CASSALALSEQFF	TGTGCCAGCAGCGCCCTAGCGTTAAGCGAGCAGTTCTTC
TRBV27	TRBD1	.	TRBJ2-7	CASRGGAGTGEFYEQYF	TGTGCCAGCAGGGGGGGGGCCGGGACAGGGGAGTTCTACGAGCAGTACTTC
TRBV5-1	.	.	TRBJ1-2	CASSLKPLREYGYTF	TGCGCCAGCAGCTTAAAGCCCCTAAGGGAGTATGGCTACACCTTC
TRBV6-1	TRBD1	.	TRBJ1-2	CASSEGEAGGPYGYTF	TGTGCCAGCAGTGAGGGGGAAGCAGGGGGACCCTATGGCTACACCTTC
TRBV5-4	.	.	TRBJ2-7	CAMEGSSSYEQYF	TGTGCCATGGAGGGCTCTAGCTCCTACGAGCAGTACTTC
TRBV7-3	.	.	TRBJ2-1	CASSKTGSGYNEQFF	TGTGCCAGCAGCAAAACAGGGTCTGGGTACAATGAGCAGTTCTTC
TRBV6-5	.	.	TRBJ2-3	CASSYLLNSADTQYF	TGTGCCAGCAGTTACCTCCTAAACTCGGCAGATACGCAGTATTTT
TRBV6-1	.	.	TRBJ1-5	CASSKTQVGQPQHF	TGTGCCAGCAGCAAAACCCAGGTTGGTCAGCCCCAGCATTTT
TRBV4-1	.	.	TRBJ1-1	CASSQDLLEGNTEAFF	TGCGCCAGCAGCCAAGATCTGTTGGAGGGGAACACTGAAGCTTTCTTT
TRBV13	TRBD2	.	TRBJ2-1	CASSFPTGGAYNEQFF	TGTGCCAGCAGCTTCCCGACCGGGGGGGCCTACAATGAGCAGTTCTTC
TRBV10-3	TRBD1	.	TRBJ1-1	CAISELPGQGTTEAFF	TGTGCCATCAGTGAGTTACCGGGACAGGGGACCACTGAAGCTTTCTTT
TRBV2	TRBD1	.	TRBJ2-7	CARRTGDEQYF	TGTGCCAGGAGGACAGGGGACGAGCAGTACTTC
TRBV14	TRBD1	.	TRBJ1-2	CASSQFGTGYASGYTF	TGTGCCAGCAGCCAATTCGGGACAGGGTATGCAAGTGGCTACACCTTC
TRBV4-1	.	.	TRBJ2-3	CASSQGIVQYF	TGCGCCAGCAGCCAGGGCATCGTGCAGTATTTT
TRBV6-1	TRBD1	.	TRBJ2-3	CASTTGVSADTQYF	TGTGCCAGCACCACAGGGGTCAGCGCAGATACGCAGTATTTT
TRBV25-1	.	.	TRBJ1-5	CASSWEGVGEQPQHF	TGTGCCAGCAGTTGGGAGGGGGTCGGGGAGCAGCCCCAGCATTTT
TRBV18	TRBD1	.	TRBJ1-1	CASSLRTGEATEAFF	TGTGCCAGCTCACTCCGGACAGGGGAGGCCACTGAAGCTTTCTTT
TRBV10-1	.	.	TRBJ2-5	CATGGRPYNDGETQYF	TGCGCCACCGGGGGGCGTCCTTATAACGATGGGGAGACCCAGTACTTC
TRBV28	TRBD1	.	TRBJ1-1	CASSETGENTEAFF	TGTGCCAGCAGTGAAACAGGGGAGAACACTGAAGCTTTCTTT
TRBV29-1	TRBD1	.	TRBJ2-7	CSGQGASYEQYF	TGCAGCGGACAGGGGGCCTCCTACGAGCAGTACTTC
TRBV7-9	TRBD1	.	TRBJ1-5	CASSLSGGMWGHSNQPQHF	TGTGCCAGCAGCTTATCAGGGGGTATGTGGGGCCATAGCAATCAGCCCCAGCATTTT
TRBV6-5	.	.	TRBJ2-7	CASSYSSLGAYEQYF	TGTGCCAGCAGTTACTCGAGTTTGGGCGCCTACGAGCAGTACTTC
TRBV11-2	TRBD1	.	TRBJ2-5	CASSPQPTGTGIRETQYF	TGTGCCAGCAGCCCCCAACCGACCGGGACAGGAATTCGAGAGACCCAGTACTTC
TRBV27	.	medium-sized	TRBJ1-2	CASTSTDGYTF	TGTGCCAGTACCTCTACAGACGGCTACACCTTC
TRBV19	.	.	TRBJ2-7	CASSMWDSSYEQYF	TGTGCCAGTAGTATGTGGGACTCGTCATACGAGCAGTACTTC
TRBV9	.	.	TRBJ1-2	CASSMTAPDYGYTF	TGTGCCAGCAGCATGACAGCTCCGGATTATGGCTACACCTTC
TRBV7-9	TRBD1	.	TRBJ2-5	CASSLVDRGRETQYF	TGTGCCAGCAGCTTAGTGGACAGGGGACGGGAGACCCAGTACTTC
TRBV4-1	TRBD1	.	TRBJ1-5	CASSQIWDSIDQPQHF	TGCGCCAGCAGCCAAATATGGGACAGCATAGATCAGCCCCAGCATTTT
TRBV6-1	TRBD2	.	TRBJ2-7	CASRTSGGAAYEQYF	TGTGCCAGCAGGACTAGCGGGGGGGCGGCCTACGAGCAGTACTTC
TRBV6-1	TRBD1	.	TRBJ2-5	CASITGQGTPGAQYF	TGTGCCAGCATTACCGGACAGGGGACCCCAGGGGCCCAGTACTTC
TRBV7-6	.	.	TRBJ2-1	CASSLEGAGVNYNEQFF	TGTGCCAGCAGCTTAGAGGGTGCAGGGGTCAACTACAATGAGCAGTTCTTC
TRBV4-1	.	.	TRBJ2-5	CASSTGETQYF	TGCGCCAGCAGCACAGGAGAGACCCAGTACTTC
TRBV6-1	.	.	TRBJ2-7	CASSLRQPPPYEQYF	TGTGCCAGCAGCCTCCGACAGCCCCCCCCCTACGAGCAGTACTTC
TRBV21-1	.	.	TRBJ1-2	CASSRLWSGVYGYTF	TGTGCCAGCAGCAGGTTGTGGTCAGGGGTCTATGGCTACACCTTC
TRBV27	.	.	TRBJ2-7	CASSFGQGISYEQYF	TGTGCCAGCAGTTTTGGGCAGGGCATCTCCTACGAGCAGTACTTC
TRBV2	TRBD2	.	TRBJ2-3	CASTPSGGTTDTQYF	TGTGCCAGCACCCCTAGCGGGGGGACCACAGATACGCAGTATTTT
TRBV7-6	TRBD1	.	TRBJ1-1	CASSSTGTEAFF	TGTGCCAGCAGCTCGACAGGGACTGAAGCTTTCTTT
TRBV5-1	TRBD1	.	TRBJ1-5	CASSLATGGNQPQHF	TGCGCCAGCAGCTTGGCGACAGGGGGAAATCAGCCCCAGCATTTT
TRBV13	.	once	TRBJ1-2	CASSSTLSANYGYTF	TGTGCCAGCAGCTCCACCCTGAGTGCTAACTATGGCTACACCTTC
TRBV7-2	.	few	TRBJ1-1	CASSPGGTEAFF	TGTGCCAGCAGCCCTGGAGGTACTGAAGCTTTCTTT
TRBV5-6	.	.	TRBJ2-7	CASTYFAAGYEQYF	TGTGCCAGCACCTATTTTGCGGCGGGATACGAGCAGTACTTC
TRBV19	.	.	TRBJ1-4	CASMEGEKLFF	TGTGCCAGTATGGAGGGGGAAAAACTGTTTTTT
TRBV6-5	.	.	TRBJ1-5	CASSTDFYNQPQHF	TGTGCCAGCAGTACGGACTTTTACAATCAGCCCCAGCATTTT
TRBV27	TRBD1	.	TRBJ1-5	CASSFGTGTNQPQHF	TGTGCCAGCAGTTTTGGGACAGGGACCAATCAGCCCCAGCATTTT
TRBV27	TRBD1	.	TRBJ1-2	CASSLEAGTGVSGYTF	TGTGCCAGCAGTTTGGAAGCCGGGACAGGGGTTAGTGGCTACACCTTC
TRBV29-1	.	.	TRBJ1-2	CSVPWEGQGYGYTF	TGCAGCGTTCCCTGGGAGGGGCAGGGGTATGGCTACACCTTC
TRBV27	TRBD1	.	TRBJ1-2	CASSGTGGLYGYTF	TGTGCCAGCAGTGGCACAGGGGGCCTCTATGGCTACACCTTC
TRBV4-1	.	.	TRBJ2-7	CASSLTMGIFGSSYEQYF	TGCGCCAGCAGCCTTACAATGGGGATTTTTGGGAGTAGCTACGAGCAGTACTTC
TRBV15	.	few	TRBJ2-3	CATSTPGQPSSTDTQYF	TGTGCCACCAGCACGCCCGGACAGCCGTCTAGCACAGATACGCAGTATTTT
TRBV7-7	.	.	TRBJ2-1	CASSLAPGLVNEQFF	TGTGCTAGCAGCTTAGCGCCAGGTTTAGTCAATGAGCAGTTCTTC